This T cell receptor (beta chain) was documented in a study of cytomegalovirus exposure and HLA in healthy donors. Germline-derived CDR1 and CDR2 are SGHTA and FQGNSA. J gave up 3 bases and V 2 bases, and 1 base lay outside the gene matches. The CDR3 loop spans 13 amino acids. Study-wide results and caveats: The study listed some 160 cytomegalovirus-associated TCR beta chains. The authors later linked a missense DCLRE1C variant to TCR beta V- and J-gene trimming.

Both 60 Vbeta primers and 13 Jbeta primers went into the PCR. Generated by immunoSEQ multiplex PCR, the TCRdb table keeps only in-frame clones and is missing some. The data hold approximately 190,000 clones, with roughly 80% observed a single time. This clone is a singleton in its sample. As yet, its antigen is unknown. This rearrangement joins TRBV7-2 to TRBJ2-7, with TRBD1 matching over 7 bases. Sequencing was performed on PBMCs. The clonotype comes from a woman in her fifties or sixties in good health and CMV-seropositive. CDR3 DNA sequence: TGTGCCAGCAGCTTATCAGGGGGCTACGAGCAGTACTTC. Protein product: CASSLSGGYEQYF.